The source of this TCR beta chain is a study of tumor-infiltrating lymphocytes in primary liver carcinoma. Each 20-30 mg portion of unsorted bulk tissue served as the source for co-extraction of RNA and DNA. A primer matching the constant region was used to make TCR beta cDNA from 450 to 550 ng of total RNA. ARM-PCR was slightly modified, and three nested multiplex PCR rounds with it gave rise to the TCR beta libraries. PCR rounds one and two used TRBV1-TRBV30 forward primers with a C-beta reverse primer for 9 to 10 cycles each. In TCRdb, the multiplex PCR reads were re-called with MiXCR into one record per CDR3 protein. The sample shows 75,000 to 80,000 distinct CDR3 sequences, approximately 69% of them seen only once. This CDR3 has 19 residues. V lost 4 bases and J lost 2, with 22 bases in between. Germline V gives CDR1 KGHDR, CDR2 SFDVKD.

The origin of this receptor is a middle-aged man with primary liver carcinoma and hepatitis B virus infection. The chain recombines TRBV24-1 with TRBJ2-2, with D unclear. Sequencing was performed on tumor-adjacent normal liver tissue. The CDR3 loop reads CATSDPGGLATVNTGELFF. In nucleotides, the CDR3 is TGTGCCACCAGTGACCCGGGCGGCCTTGCCACTGTTAACACCGGGGAGCTGTTTTTT.